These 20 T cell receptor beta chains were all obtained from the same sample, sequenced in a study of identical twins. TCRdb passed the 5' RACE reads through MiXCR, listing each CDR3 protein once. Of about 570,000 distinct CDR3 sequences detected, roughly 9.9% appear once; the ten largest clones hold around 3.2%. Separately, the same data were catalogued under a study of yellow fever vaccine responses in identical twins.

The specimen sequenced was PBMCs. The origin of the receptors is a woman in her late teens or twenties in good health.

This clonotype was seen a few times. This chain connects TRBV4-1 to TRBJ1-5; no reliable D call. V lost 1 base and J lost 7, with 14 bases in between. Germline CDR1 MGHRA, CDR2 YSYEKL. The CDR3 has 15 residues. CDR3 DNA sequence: TGCGCCAGCAGCCAAGTTACCGAGAATCACCAGCCCCAGCATTTT. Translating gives CASSQVTENHQPQHF.

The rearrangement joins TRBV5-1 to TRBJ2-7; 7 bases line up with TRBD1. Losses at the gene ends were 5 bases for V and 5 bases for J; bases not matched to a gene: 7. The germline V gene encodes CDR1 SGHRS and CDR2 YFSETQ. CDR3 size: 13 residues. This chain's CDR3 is CASRPGQRDEQYF. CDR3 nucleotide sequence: TGCGCCAGCAGACCGGGACAGCGCGACGAGCAGTACTTC. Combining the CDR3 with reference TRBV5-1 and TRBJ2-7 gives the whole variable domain KAGVTQTPRYLIKTRGQQVTLSCSPISGHRSVSWYQQTPGQGLQFLFEYFSETQRNKGNFPGRFSGRQFSNSRSEMNVSTLELGDSALYLCASRPGQRDEQYFGPGTRLTVT.

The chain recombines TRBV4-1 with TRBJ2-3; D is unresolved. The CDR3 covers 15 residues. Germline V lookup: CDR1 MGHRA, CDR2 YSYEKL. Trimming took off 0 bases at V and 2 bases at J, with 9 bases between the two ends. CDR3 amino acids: CASSQDGSDTDTQYF. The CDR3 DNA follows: TGCGCCAGCAGCCAAGATGGGTCGGACACAGATACGCAGTATTTT.

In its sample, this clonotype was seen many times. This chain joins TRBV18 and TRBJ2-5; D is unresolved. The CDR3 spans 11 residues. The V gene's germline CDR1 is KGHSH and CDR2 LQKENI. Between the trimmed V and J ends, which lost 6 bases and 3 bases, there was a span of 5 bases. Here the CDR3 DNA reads TGTGCCAGCTCCCCGAAAGAGACCCAGTACTTC. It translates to CASSPKETQYF. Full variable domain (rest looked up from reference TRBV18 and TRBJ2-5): NAGVMQNPRHLVRRRGQEARLRCSPMKGHSHVYWYRQLPEEGLKFMVYLQKENIIDESGMPKERFSAEFPKEGPSILRIQQVVRGDSAAYFCASSPKETQYFGPGTRLLVL.

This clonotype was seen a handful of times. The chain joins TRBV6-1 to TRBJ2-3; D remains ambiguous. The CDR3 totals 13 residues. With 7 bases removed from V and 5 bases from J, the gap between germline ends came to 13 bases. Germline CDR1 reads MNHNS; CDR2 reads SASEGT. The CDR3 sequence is CASTPPGIDTQYF. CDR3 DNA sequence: TGTGCCAGCACCCCCCCTGGGATAGATACGCAGTATTTT.

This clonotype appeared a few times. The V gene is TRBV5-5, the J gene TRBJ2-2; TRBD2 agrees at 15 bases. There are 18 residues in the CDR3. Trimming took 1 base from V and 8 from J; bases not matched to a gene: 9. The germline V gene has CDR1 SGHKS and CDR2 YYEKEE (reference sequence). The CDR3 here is CASSLIGLAGGVPGELFF. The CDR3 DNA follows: TGTGCCAGCAGCTTGATCGGACTAGCGGGGGGGGTGCCGGGGGAGCTGTTTTTT.

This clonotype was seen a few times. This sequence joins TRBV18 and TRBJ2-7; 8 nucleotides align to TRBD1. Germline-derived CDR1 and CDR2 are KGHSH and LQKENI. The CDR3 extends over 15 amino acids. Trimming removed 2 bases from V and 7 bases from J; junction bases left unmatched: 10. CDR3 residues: CASSPYAQGVGEQYF. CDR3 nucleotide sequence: TGTGCCAGCTCACCATACGCACAGGGGGTAGGTGAGCAGTACTTC.

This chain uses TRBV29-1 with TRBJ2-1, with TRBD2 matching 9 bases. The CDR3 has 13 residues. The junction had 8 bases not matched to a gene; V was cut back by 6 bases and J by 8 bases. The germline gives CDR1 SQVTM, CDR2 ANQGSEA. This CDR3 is CSVTAGGLHEQFF. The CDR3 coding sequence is TGCAGCGTAACAGCGGGAGGTCTCCATGAGCAGTTCTTC.

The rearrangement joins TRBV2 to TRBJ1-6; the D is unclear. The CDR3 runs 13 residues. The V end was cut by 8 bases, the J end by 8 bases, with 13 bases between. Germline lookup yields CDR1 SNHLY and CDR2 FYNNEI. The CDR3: CASLTRSDSPLHF. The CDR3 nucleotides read TGTGCCAGCCTTACTAGGTCCGATTCACCCCTCCACTTT.

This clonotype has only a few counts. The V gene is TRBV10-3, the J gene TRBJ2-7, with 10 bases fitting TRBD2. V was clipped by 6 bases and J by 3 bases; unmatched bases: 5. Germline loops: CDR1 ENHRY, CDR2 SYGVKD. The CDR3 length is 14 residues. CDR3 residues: CAIRPLAGDYEQYF. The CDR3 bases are TGTGCCATCAGACCCCTAGCGGGGGACTACGAGCAGTACTTC.

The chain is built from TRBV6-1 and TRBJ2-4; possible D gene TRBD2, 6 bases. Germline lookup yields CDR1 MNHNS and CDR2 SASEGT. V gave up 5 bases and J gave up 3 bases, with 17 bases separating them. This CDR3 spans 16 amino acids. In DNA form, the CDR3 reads TGTGCCAGCAGTCCCGGGACTCAGGTTGGCAAAAACATTCAGTACTTC. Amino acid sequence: CASSPGTQVGKNIQYF.

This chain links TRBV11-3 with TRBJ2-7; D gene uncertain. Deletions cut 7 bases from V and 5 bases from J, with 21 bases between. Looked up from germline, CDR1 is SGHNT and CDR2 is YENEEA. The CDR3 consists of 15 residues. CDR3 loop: CASTLTSRDQHEQYF. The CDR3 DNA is TGTGCCAGCACCTTGACCTCTAGAGATCAGCACGAGCAGTACTTC.

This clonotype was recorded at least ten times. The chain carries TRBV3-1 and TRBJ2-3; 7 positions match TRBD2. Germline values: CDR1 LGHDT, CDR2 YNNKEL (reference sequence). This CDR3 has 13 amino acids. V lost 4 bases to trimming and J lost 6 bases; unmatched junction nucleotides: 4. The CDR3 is CASSRGLGDTQYF. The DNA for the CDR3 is TGTGCCAGCAGCCGCGGACTAGGCGATACGCAGTATTTT.

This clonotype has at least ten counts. Here the CDR3 reads CSAMTGQQQKNIQYF. The CDR3 DNA reads as TGCAGTGCAATGACAGGCCAACAACAAAAAAACATTCAGTACTTC. The J gene is TRBJ2-4, the V gene TRBV20-1, with TRBD1 as a possible D gene (6 bases). This CDR3 spans 15 amino acids. Germline values: CDR1 DFQATT, CDR2 SNEGSKA (reference sequence). The ends were cut back, 6 bases at V and 4 bases at J, with 19 bases in the middle.

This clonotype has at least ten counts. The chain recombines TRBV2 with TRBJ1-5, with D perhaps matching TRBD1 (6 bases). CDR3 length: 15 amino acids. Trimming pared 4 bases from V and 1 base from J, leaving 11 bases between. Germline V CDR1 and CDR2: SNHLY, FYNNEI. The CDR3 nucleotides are TGTGCCAGCAGTGGGCCTGGACAGAGCAATCAGCCCCAGCATTTT. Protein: CASSGPGQSNQPQHF.

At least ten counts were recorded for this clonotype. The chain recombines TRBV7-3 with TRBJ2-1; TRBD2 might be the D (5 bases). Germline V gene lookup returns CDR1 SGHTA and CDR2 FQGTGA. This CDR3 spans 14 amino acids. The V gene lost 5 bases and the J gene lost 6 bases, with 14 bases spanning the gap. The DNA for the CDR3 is TGTGCCAGCAGCCCACGGCGGGCAGTCAATGAGCAGTTCTTC. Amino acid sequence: CASSPRRAVNEQFF. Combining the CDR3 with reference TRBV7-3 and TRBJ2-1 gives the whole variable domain GAGVSQTPSNKVTEKGKYVELRCDPISGHTALYWYRQSLGQGPEFLIYFQGTGAADDSGLPNDRFFAVRPEGSVSTLKIQRTERGDSAVYLCASSPRRAVNEQFFGPGTRLTVL.

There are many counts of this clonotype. CDR3 DNA: TGTGCCAGCAGTGGCAGGAGCTCTGGAAACACCATATATTTT. This gives the protein CASSGRSSGNTIYF. The gene calls are TRBV12-3 or TRBV12-4 and TRBJ1-3; D not resolved. Trimming stripped 5 bases from V and 0 bases from J, with 8 bases between. This CDR3 is 14 amino acids long.

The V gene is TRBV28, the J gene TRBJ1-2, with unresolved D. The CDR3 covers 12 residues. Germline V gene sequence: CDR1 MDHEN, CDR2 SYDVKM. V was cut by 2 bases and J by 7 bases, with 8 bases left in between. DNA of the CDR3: TGTGCCAGCAGTTTAACCGGGTTTGGCTACACCTTC. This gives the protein CASSLTGFGYTF.

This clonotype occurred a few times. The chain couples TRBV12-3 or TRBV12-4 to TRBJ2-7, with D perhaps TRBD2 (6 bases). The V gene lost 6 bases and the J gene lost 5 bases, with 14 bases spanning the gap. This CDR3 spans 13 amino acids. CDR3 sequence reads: CASSPLGGDEQYF. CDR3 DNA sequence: TGTGCCAGCAGCCCCCTCGGCGGGGACGAGCAGTACTTC.

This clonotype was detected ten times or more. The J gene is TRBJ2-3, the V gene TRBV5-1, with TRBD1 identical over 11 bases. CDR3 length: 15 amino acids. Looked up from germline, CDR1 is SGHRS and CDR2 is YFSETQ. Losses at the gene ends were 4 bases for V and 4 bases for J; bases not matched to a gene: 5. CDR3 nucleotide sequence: TGCGCCAGCAGCCCGGACAGGGGGCGGTCAGATACGCAGTATTTT. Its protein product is CASSPDRGRSDTQYF. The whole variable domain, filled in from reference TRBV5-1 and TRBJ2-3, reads KAGVTQTPRYLIKTRGQQVTLSCSPISGHRSVSWYQQTPGQGLQFLFEYFSETQRNKGNFPGRFSGRQFSNSRSEMNVSTLELGDSALYLCASSPDRGRSDTQYFGPGTRLTVL.